Below are 19 T cell receptor beta chains sequenced from a single sample in a study of cytomegalovirus exposure and HLA in healthy donors. PCR was performed using 60 Vbeta and 13 Jbeta primers. TCRdb's copy holds only in-frame clones and misses some; the assay was immunoSEQ multiplex PCR. The sample holds approximately 110,000 clones, 76% seen once. Sequencing used PBMCs. Receptors were obtained from a man in his fifties in good health and CMV-seronegative.

The chain uses TRBV5-1 and TRBJ2-7, with TRBD1 matching over 9 bases. The J call is uncertain, as TRBJ2-5 better fits the DNA end. CDR3 size: 14 residues. CDR1 and CDR2 (germline): SGHRS, YFSETQ. CDR3 DNA sequence: TGCGCCAGCAGCTTGCAGGACAGGGGAGAGACCCAGTACTTC. Translating it yields CASSLQDRGETQYF.

This chain uses TRBV7-2 with TRBJ2-2; D is perhaps TRBD2 (6 bases). CDR3 length: 14 residues. V lost 5 bases and J lost 6, with 13 bases in between. CDR1 SGHTA and CDR2 FQGNSA come from the germline V gene. The CDR3 DNA follows: TGTGCCAGCAGCGTTTCGACTAGTTCCGGGGAGCTGTTTTTT. Amino acid sequence: CASSVSTSSGELFF.

V gene TRBV5-1 combines with J gene TRBJ2-2; 7 bases are a match to TRBD2. Losses at the gene ends were 0 bases for V and 5 bases for J; bases not matched to a gene: 7. Germline V CDR1 and CDR2: SGHRS, YFSETQ. This CDR3 region has 16 residues. The CDR3 DNA reads as TGCGCCAGCAGCTTGGGCCCAGCGGGGTTTACCGGGGAGCTGTTTTTT. As protein: CASSLGPAGFTGELFF.

This chain connects TRBV25-1 to TRBJ1-5; tentative D call: TRBD1 (6 bases). V was trimmed by 6 bases and J by 0 bases, leaving 21 bases between them. The germline gives CDR1 MGHDK, CDR2 SYGVNS. There are 18 residues in the CDR3. The CDR3 region is CASRGVEGHRLSNQPQHF. DNA of the CDR3: TGTGCCAGCAGAGGAGTAGAGGGACACAGACTTAGCAATCAGCCCCAGCATTTT.

This clone was picked up one time. The V and J genes are TRBV5-6 and TRBJ1-6, with 7 bases that match TRBD1. The CDR3 runs 16 residues. Germline trimming cut 0 bases from V and 6 bases from J; bases unmatched to any gene: 6. Germline CDR1 reads SGHDT; CDR2 reads YYEEEE. For the CDR3, the DNA is TGTGCCAGCAGCTTGGTTCCAAGACAGGGTAATTCACCCCTCCACTTT. Amino acid sequence: CASSLVPRQGNSPLHF.

A single count supports this clone. The chain recombines TRBV6-4 with TRBJ1-3; 11 bases agree with TRBD1. CDR3 length: 16 residues. V shed 2 bases, J shed 3 bases, and the junction held 3 bases outside the gene matches. Germline CDR1 is MRHNA and CDR2 is SNTAGT. The CDR3 protein is CASSDQGQGDGNTIYF. CDR3 bases: TGTGCCAGCAGTGACCAGGGACAGGGGGATGGAAACACCATATATTTT.

The V gene is TRBV7-3, the J gene TRBJ2-1; 7 bases are a match to TRBD2. V dropped 5 bases and J dropped 4; count of bases not matched to a gene: 8. The CDR3 runs to 15 residues. Per germline, CDR1 SGHTA and CDR2 FQGTGA. DNA of the CDR3: TGTGCCAGCAGCACCACCTGGGGGGGGTACAATGAGCAGTTCTTC. Translation gives CASSTTWGGYNEQFF.

V usage is TRBV2 and J usage is TRBJ1-2, with a tentative D call TRBD1 (5 bases). Germline lookup yields CDR1 SNHLY and CDR2 FYNNEI. The CDR3 covers 15 residues. The V end was cut by 3 bases, the J end by 3 bases, with 14 bases between. Written as DNA, the CDR3 is TGTGCCAGCAGTGAGTGGCAGGGAAGGCACTATGGCTACACCTTC. This codes for CASSEWQGRHYGYTF.

V is TRBV5-5 and J is TRBJ2-3, with D tentatively TRBD1 (5 bases). CDR1 and CDR2 (germline): SGHKS, YYEKEE (reference sequence). The V gene lost 3 bases and the J gene lost 13 bases, with 12 bases spanning the gap. This CDR3 has 11 residues. CDR3 residues: CASSSWGWEYF. The CDR3 bases are TGTGCCAGCAGCTCGTGGGGCTGGGAGTATTTT.

This chain uses TRBV7-9 with TRBJ1-1, with D perhaps TRBD1 (5 bases). V was clipped by 2 bases and J by 4 bases, with 14 bases between them. Germline CDR1 is SEHNR and CDR2 is FQNEAQ (reference sequence). The CDR3 extends over 15 amino acids. In DNA form, the CDR3 reads TGTGCCAGCAGCTTAACTGTGTGGGGGGTCACTGAAGCTTTCTTT. This encodes CASSLTVWGVTEAFF.

A word on this clone: Germline and junction disagree at one end, which may indicate a read error. The chain uses TRBV5-1 and TRBJ1-1; 9 nucleotides line up with TRBD1. Germline CDR1 is SGHRS and CDR2 is YFSETQ. The CDR3 is 15 amino acids. In DNA form, the CDR3 reads TGTGCCAGCGCTACTGAGACAGGGGGGAACACTGAAGCTTTCTTT. Translating gives CASATETGGNTEAFF.

The chain couples TRBV7-8 to TRBJ2-3, with TRBD1 matching 9 bases. With 1 base clipped from V and 4 bases from J, the junction kept 9 bases outside the gene matches. The CDR3 length is 17 residues. CDR1 and CDR2 (germline): SGHVS, FQNEAQ. This CDR3 is CASSLVARRQGADTQYF. The CDR3 coding sequence is TGTGCCAGCAGCTTAGTGGCCCGGAGACAGGGGGCAGATACGCAGTATTTT.

The chain is built from TRBV4-3 and TRBJ1-1, with D perhaps matching TRBD1 (5 bases). The germline V gene encodes CDR1 LGHNA and CDR2 YSLEER. The CDR3 covers 15 residues. V shed 0 bases and J shed 3 bases, with 11 bases lying between them. Here the CDR3 reads CASSQDLGGHTEAFF. Written as DNA, the CDR3 is TGCGCCAGCAGCCAAGACTTGGGGGGACACACTGAAGCTTTCTTT.

The chain recombines TRBV5-1 with TRBJ1-1; 7 bases agree with TRBD1. Germline values: CDR1 SGHRS, CDR2 YFSETQ. V gave up 5 bases and J gave up 0 bases; unmatched junction bases: 1. This CDR3 region has 13 residues. CDR3 protein: CASRGQLNTEAFF. The CDR3 DNA reads TGCGCCAGCAGGGGACAGTTGAACACTGAAGCTTTCTTT.

This clone was detected once. The rearrangement links TRBV6-5 to TRBJ2-2; D possibly corresponds to TRBD1 (6 bases). The germline gives CDR1 MNHEY, CDR2 SVGAGI. V was pared by 5 bases and J by 7 bases, with 14 bases between. The CDR3 is 14 residues long. This chain's CDR3 is CASSVSYRVGELFF. CDR3 coding DNA: TGTGCCAGCAGTGTTTCTTACAGGGTCGGGGAGCTGTTTTTT.

This chain connects TRBV5-4 to TRBJ2-2, with no clear D. The ends were cut back, 0 bases at V and 8 bases at J, with 5 bases in the middle. Germline V gene sequence: CDR1 SGHNT, CDR2 YYREEE (reference sequence). CDR3 length: 12 residues. In nucleotides, the CDR3 is TGTGCCAGCAGCTTGGAGCGTGGGGAGCTGTTTTTT. It codes for CASSLERGELFF. The full variable domain, its missing parts supplied by reference TRBV5-4 and TRBJ2-2, is ETGVTQSPTHLIKTRGQQVTLRCSSQSGHNTVSWYQQALGQGPQFIFQYYREEENGRGNFPPRFSGLQFPNYSSELNVNALELDDSALYLCASSLERGELFFGEGSRLTVL.

A few counts support this clone. The junction does not match germline at one end; this may be a read error. The V gene is TRBV7-9, the J gene TRBJ1-1; the D is unclear. The CDR3 consists of 16 residues. Germline values: CDR1 SEHNR, CDR2 FQNEAQ (reference sequence). As DNA, the CDR3 is TGTTCCAGCAGCTTTTTGGCAGAAGCGATGAACACTGAAGCTTTCTTT. It codes for CSSSFLAEAMNTEAFF.

The V call is TRBV10-1, the J call TRBJ2-5; 9 nucleotides match TRBD1. There are 15 residues in the CDR3. Germline assignment: CDR1 WNHNN and CDR2 SYGVQD (reference sequence). The trim removed 3 bases at V and 1 base at J, leaving 3 bases unmatched. The CDR3 nucleotides are TGCGCCAGCAGTGACGGGACAGGGCCCCAAGAGACCCAGTACTTC. Translation: CASSDGTGPQETQYF.

The CDR3 bases are TGCGCCAGCAGCTTGGGAGGGGATCAGCCCCAGCATTTT. It is translated as CASSLGGDQPQHF. The rearrangement joins TRBV4-1 to TRBJ1-5; maybe TRBD1 (5 bases). Trimming pared 5 bases from V and 5 bases from J, leaving 10 bases between. CDR1 MGHRA and CDR2 YSYEKL come from the germline V gene. This CDR3 is 13 amino acids long.